The 18 T cell receptor beta chains below come from one sample, sequenced in a study of T and B cells in COVID-19 patients. Multiplex PCR with BIOMED2 TRB-A/B primer pools amplified TRB rearrangements. MiXCR, applied by TCRdb to the multiplex PCR reads, yields one record per CDR3 protein. The sample has roughly 8,100 distinct CDR3 sequences, 25% to 30% seen once. TRB was amplified from about 260-540 ng of blood genomic DNA. Input material: blood. Receptors were obtained from a human donor with active COVID-19.

DNA for the CDR3: TGTGCCAGCAGTAGCCAGGGTACCAACTATGGCTACACCTTC. Protein product: CASSSQGTNYGYTF. The chain couples TRBV6-4 to TRBJ1-2; possibly TRBD1 for D (5 bases). V lost 5 bases, J lost 2 bases, and 12 bases lay in between. Germline CDR1 reads MRHNA; CDR2 reads SNTAGT. This CDR3 comprises 14 residues.

This chain joins TRBV11-1 and TRBJ2-3; TRBD2 matches 7 bases. Germline V lookup: CDR1 SGHAT, CDR2 FQDESV (reference sequence). CDR3 length: 15 residues. Unmatched junction bases numbered 7, after V lost 5 bases and J lost 2 bases. CDR3 DNA: TGTGCCAGCAGCCAAAGACTAGCTATCACAGATACGCAGTATTTT. Its protein is CASSQRLAITDTQYF. Based on the CDR3 plus reference TRBV11-1 and TRBJ2-3, the full variable domain is EAEVAQSPRYKITEKSQAVAFWCDPISGHATLYWYRQILGQGPELLVQFQDESVVDDSQLPKDRFSAERLKGVDSTLKIQPAELGDSAMYLCASSQRLAITDTQYFGPGTRLTVL.

This clonotype counts as medium-sized (0.01 to 0.1%). The chain joins TRBV15 to TRBJ2-1, with D uncertain. Germline CDR1 reads LNHNV; CDR2 reads YYDKDF (reference sequence). The CDR3 sequence is 13 residues long. V gave up 3 bases and J gave up 2 bases, with 5 bases separating them. In DNA form, the CDR3 reads TGTGCCACCAGCAGTACCCCCTACAATGAGCAGTTCTTC. This sequence encodes CATSSTPYNEQFF.

The rearrangement links TRBV6-1 to TRBJ2-3, with 13 bases identical to TRBD2. From germline, CDR1 is MNHNS and CDR2 SASEGT. The CDR3 runs 14 residues. CDR3 region: CATSGGASTDTQYF. The CDR3 coding sequence is TGTGCTACTAGCGGGGGGGCTAGCACAGATACGCAGTATTTT.

By its share, this clonotype is medium-sized. This chain joins TRBV27 and TRBJ2-6; D ambiguous. The CDR3 spans 16 residues. V was trimmed by 5 bases and J by 0 bases, leaving 11 bases between them. The germline V gene encodes CDR1 MNHEY and CDR2 SMNVEV (reference sequence). This chain's CDR3 is CASSRYSNSGANVLTF. The CDR3 DNA follows: TGTGCCAGCAGTCGTTACAGCAACTCTGGGGCCAACGTCCTGACTTTC.

By sample share, this clonotype is medium-sized. The DNA of the CDR3 is TGTGCCAGCACGCCCAGGGTTAACTACAATGAGCAGTTCTTC. It is translated as CASTPRVNYNEQFF. The chain is built from TRBV6-2 or TRBV6-3 and TRBJ2-1, with D possibly matching TRBD1 (5 bases). Trimming stripped 7 bases from V and 3 bases from J, with 13 bases between. The CDR3 consists of 14 residues. In germline, CDR1 is MNHEY, CDR2 SVGEGT.

The count of this clonotype is one. The chain links TRBV7-6 to TRBJ1-3, with D maybe TRBD1 (6 bases). V gave up 1 base and J gave up 4 bases, with 14 bases separating them. The CDR3 consists of 16 residues. CDR1 SGHVS and CDR2 FNYEAQ come from the germline V gene. The CDR3 sequence: CASSLGGDTQGNTIYF. CDR3 DNA: TGTGCCAGCAGCTTAGGGGGGGACACCCAGGGAAACACCATATATTTT.

The V gene is TRBV4-3, the J gene TRBJ2-1; the match to TRBD1 covers 9 bases. J gave up 2 bases and V 1 base, and 3 bases lay outside the gene matches. Germline CDR1 reads LGHNA; CDR2 reads YSLEER. The CDR3 length is 16 residues. The CDR3 coding sequence is TGCGCCAGCAGCCAAGGGGGACAGGGAACCTACAATGAGCAGTTCTTC. Its protein is CASSQGGQGTYNEQFF.

By sample fraction, this clonotype is medium-sized. The rearrangement uses TRBV29-1 and TRBJ1-4; TRBD1 agrees at 7 bases. The CDR3 is 12 residues long. CDR1 is SQVTM, CDR2 ANQGSEA, per germline. The V segment lost 3 bases and the J segment 13 bases; nucleotides outside the gene matches: 8. The DNA for the CDR3 is TGCAGCGTTGATGACAGGGAACTCGGACTGTTTTTT. Translating it yields CSVDDRELGLFF.

On this clonotype: This could be a read error, since a much larger clone is one nucleotide away. V and J are TRBV13 and TRBJ2-7, with 10 nucleotides matching TRBD1. Germline lookup yields CDR1 PRHDT and CDR2 FYEKMQ (reference sequence). Trimming took 5 bases from V and 4 from J; bases not matched to a gene: 8. The CDR3 covers 15 residues. This CDR3 is CASSRPRDRGYEQYV. CDR3 coding DNA: TGTGCCAGCAGCCGGCCCCGGGACAGGGGTTACGAGCAGTACGTC.

Judged by abundance, this clonotype is medium-sized. The CDR3 spells CASSNTGGETQYF. CDR3 bases: TGTGCCAGTAGTAACACAGGGGGGGAGACCCAGTACTTC. The chain couples TRBV19 to TRBJ2-5; 8 nucleotides agree with TRBD1. The length of the CDR3 is 13 residues. Germline loops: CDR1 LNHDA, CDR2 SQIVND (reference sequence). V gave up 4 bases and J gave up 5 bases; unmatched junction bases: 3.

This clonotype is labeled medium-sized. This chain links TRBV6-5 with TRBJ2-1, with TRBD1 matching 7 bases. From germline, CDR1 is MNHEY and CDR2 SVGAGI. Trimming at V came to 0 bases and at J to 1 base, leaving 3 bases not matched to a gene. The CDR3 totals 16 residues. The CDR3 reads CASSYSGQPSYNEQFF. The CDR3 DNA follows: TGTGCCAGCAGTTACTCGGGACAGCCATCCTACAATGAGCAGTTCTTC.

Regarding this clonotype: With a much larger clone just one base away, this may be a read error. The chain employs TRBV29-1 and TRBJ1-1; TRBD1 is a possible D gene (6 bases). Between the trimmed V and J ends, which lost 4 bases and 4 bases, there was a span of 13 bases. CDR1 and CDR2 (germline): SQVTM, ANQGSEA. The CDR3 has 13 residues. This chain's CDR3 is CSVVGGFSTEAFF. CDR3 sequence (DNA): TGCAGCGTTGTAGGGGGGTTTAGCACTGAAGCTTTCTTT.

The V and J genes are TRBV28 and TRBJ1-6, with 8 bases identical to TRBD1. The CDR3 is 15 residues long. Germline CDR1 MDHEN, CDR2 SYDVKM. V lost 7 bases, J lost 7 bases, and 9 bases stayed unmatched. CDR3: CASIPGQGGNSPLHF. Here the CDR3 DNA reads TGTGCCAGCATCCCCGGACAGGGAGGGAATTCACCCCTCCACTTT.

This clonotype was recorded a few times. The chain couples TRBV6-5 to TRBJ1-2; D is perhaps TRBD1 (5 bases). From germline, CDR1 is MNHEY and CDR2 SVGAGI. The CDR3 length is 17 residues. V was cut by 2 bases and J by 8 bases, with 24 bases left in between. The CDR3 reads CASSYPTPDNRKKGYTF. The CDR3 DNA follows: TGTGCCAGCAGTTACCCTACTCCCGACAACAGGAAAAAGGGCTACACCTTC.

V and J are TRBV20-1 and TRBJ2-5, with a tentative D call TRBD1 (5 bases). V shed 3 bases and J shed 0 bases, with 11 bases lying between them. The germline gives CDR1 DFQATT, CDR2 SNEGSKA (reference sequence). The CDR3 extends over 14 amino acids. This chain's CDR3 is CSARDPRDQETQYF. The CDR3, as DNA: TGCAGTGCTAGGGACCCCAGGGACCAAGAGACCCAGTACTTC.

V gene TRBV24-1 combines with J gene TRBJ2-3; 7 nucleotides agree with TRBD2. The CDR3 consists of 16 residues. The ends lost 2 bases at V and 2 bases at J; junction bases unmatched: 6. CDR1 is KGHDR, CDR2 SFDVKD, per germline. This CDR3 is CATSDSEGTNTDTQYF. The CDR3 DNA is TGTGCCACCAGTGATTCGGAGGGGACTAACACAGATACGCAGTATTTT.

The chain joins TRBV7-9 to TRBJ1-1; D is unresolved. The CDR3 has 13 residues. Trimming removed 5 bases from V and 8 bases from J, with 15 bases in between. The germline gives CDR1 SEHNR, CDR2 FQNEAQ (reference sequence). The CDR3 spells CASSLWAKREAFF. The CDR3 DNA reads as TGTGCCAGCAGCCTTTGGGCAAAGAGAGAAGCTTTCTTT.